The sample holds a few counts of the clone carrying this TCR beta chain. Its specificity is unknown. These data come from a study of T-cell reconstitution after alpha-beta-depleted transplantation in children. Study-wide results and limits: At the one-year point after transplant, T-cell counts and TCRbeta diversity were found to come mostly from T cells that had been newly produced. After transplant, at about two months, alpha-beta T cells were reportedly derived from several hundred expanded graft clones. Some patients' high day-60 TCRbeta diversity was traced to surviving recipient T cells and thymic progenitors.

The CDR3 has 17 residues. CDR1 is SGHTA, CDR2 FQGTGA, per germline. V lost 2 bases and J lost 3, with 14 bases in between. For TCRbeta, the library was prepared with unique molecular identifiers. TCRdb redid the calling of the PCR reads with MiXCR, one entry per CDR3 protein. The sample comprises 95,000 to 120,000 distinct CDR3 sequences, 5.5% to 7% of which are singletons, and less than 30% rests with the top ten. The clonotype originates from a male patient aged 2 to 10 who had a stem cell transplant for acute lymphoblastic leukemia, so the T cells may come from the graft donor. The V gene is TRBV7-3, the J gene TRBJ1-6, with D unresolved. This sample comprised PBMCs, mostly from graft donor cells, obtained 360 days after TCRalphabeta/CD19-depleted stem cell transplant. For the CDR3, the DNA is TGTGCCAGCAGCTTAGGCAACCATACAAACTATAATTCACCCCTCCACTTT. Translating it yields CASSLGNHTNYNSPLHF.